Below, 8 T cell receptor beta chains from the same sample are listed, as sequenced in a study of cytomegalovirus exposure and HLA in healthy donors. Amplification used 60 Vbeta primers and 13 Jbeta primers. Produced via immunoSEQ multiplex PCR; TCRdb's table is partial and in-frame only. The sample includes some 160,000 clones, roughly 80% of them seen just once. The sample taken for sequencing was PBMCs. These receptors were collected from a woman between 40 and 50 years old in good health and CMV-seropositive.

This clone occurred once. The chain has TRBV11-2 and TRBJ2-3; 9 positions agree with TRBD2. The trim removed 5 bases at V and 5 bases at J, leaving 17 bases unmatched. Germline lookup yields CDR1 SGHAT and CDR2 FQNNGV. There are 18 residues in the CDR3. As DNA, the CDR3 is TGTGCCAGCAGCCGGGGGGTGTCGGCGGGGGGGCCTGGAGATACGCAGTATTTT. Translation: CASSRGVSAGGPGDTQYF. The complete variable domain, with remaining parts taken from reference TRBV11-2 and TRBJ2-3, reads EAGVAQSPRYKIIEKRQSVAFWCNPISGHATLYWYQQILGQGPKLLIQFQNNGVVDDSQLPKDRFSAERLKGVDSTLKIQPAKLEDSAVYLCASSRGVSAGGPGDTQYFGPGTRLTVL.

The chain links TRBV5-1 to TRBJ2-2; 10 bases agree with TRBD1. Per germline, CDR1 SGHRS and CDR2 YFSETQ. CDR3 size: 18 residues. The V gene end was trimmed by 0 bases and the J gene end by 3 bases; junction bases not matched to a gene: 8. The CDR3 nucleotides are TGCGCCAGCAGCTTGGAAGGAGACAGGGGGCTCGACACCGGGGAGCTGTTTTTT. Its translation is CASSLEGDRGLDTGELFF.

The CDR3 coding sequence is TGTGCCTGGAGTGGGGGGGACAGGGGGCGCGCGGGTCAGCCCCAGCATTTT. Its protein product is CAWSGGDRGRAGQPQHF. The chain is built from TRBV30 and TRBJ1-5; TRBD1 matches 12 bases. Germline V CDR1 and CDR2: GTSNPN, SVGIG (reference sequence). After removal of 1 base from V and 6 bases from J, the junction contained 10 bases not matched to a gene. This CDR3 is 17 amino acids long.

V gene TRBV6-5 combines with J gene TRBJ2-1; D might be TRBD1 (6 bases). Deletions cut 3 bases from V and 7 bases from J, with 13 bases between. The CDR3 length is 14 residues. From germline, CDR1 is MNHEY and CDR2 SVGAGI. The DNA for the CDR3 is TGTGCCAGCAGTTATACGGACAGTCTAAATGAGCAGTTCTTC. Its protein product is CASSYTDSLNEQFF.

The chain joins TRBV10-3 to TRBJ2-1; TRBD2 matches at 9 bases. Germline values: CDR1 ENHRY, CDR2 SYGVKD. The V segment lost 2 bases and the J segment 8 bases; nucleotides outside the gene matches: 16. The CDR3 sequence is 18 residues long. CDR3 DNA: TGTGCCATCAGTGAGCCCGAAGGGACGACTAGCGGCATATATGAGCAGTTCTTC. Protein sequence: CAISEPEGTTSGIYEQFF.

This chain uses TRBV28 with TRBJ2-7, with TRBD2 as a possible D gene (7 bases). Germline lookup yields CDR1 MDHEN and CDR2 SYDVKM. The CDR3 is 14 residues long. The ends were cut back, 6 bases at V and 0 bases at J, with 12 bases in the middle. This CDR3 is CASSPGGSSYEQYF. CDR3 DNA sequence: TGTGCCAGCAGCCCGGGGGGCAGCTCCTACGAGCAGTACTTC. The variable domain in full, completed from reference TRBV28 and TRBJ2-7, reads DVKVTQSSRYLVKRTGEKVFLECVQDMDHENMFWYRQDPGLGLRLIYFSYDVKMKEKGDIPEGYSVSREKKERFSLILESASTNQTSMYLCASSPGGSSYEQYFGPGTRLTVT.

This sequence joins TRBV2 and TRBJ1-4; no firm D call. This CDR3 has 13 amino acids. Per the germline V gene, CDR1 is SNHLY and CDR2 is FYNNEI. V lost 3 bases and J lost 5, with 7 bases in between. The CDR3 DNA sequence: TGTGCCAGCAGTGATTGGGCCAATGAAAAACTGTTTTTT. Translating gives CASSDWANEKLFF.

DNA for the CDR3: TGTGCCAGTATCCGGGACTCAGGAATCTACGAGCAGTACTTC. It specifies CASIRDSGIYEQYF. The J gene is TRBJ2-5, the V gene TRBV2, with D maybe TRBD2 (6 bases). Near its end, the DNA agrees better with TRBJ2-7, so the J call may be wrong. CDR1 and CDR2 from the germline V gene are SNHLY and FYNNEI. This CDR3 spans 14 amino acids.